This section outlines one TCR beta chain sequence together with its context. Its antigen is unknown. This specimen belongs to a study of T cells expressing NK-cell markers. Across the study: Sequencing covered eight donors, seven HCMV-seropositive and one seronegative. Notes on the study in general: Uncertainty persisted over the HCMV specificity of expanded NKG2C+ T cell clones. Dominance of the CD3+CD56-NKG2C+ fraction by these clonotypes also held in a few donors.

TCRdb re-called the 5' RACE reads; one entry per CDR3 protein, DNA not given. In all, the sample yields over 150,000 distinct CDR3 sequences. The V gene's germline CDR1 is LGHNA and CDR2 YNFKEQ. This CDR3 contains 15 residues. The V call is TRBV4-2, the J call TRBJ2-2. Material: blood T cells: a sorted CD56 or NKG2C T cell subset, CD4+ or CD8+ T cells, or bulk PBMC T cells (not recorded which). The receptor's source is a man between 18 and 69 years old in good health. The CDR3 sequence is CASSQVQNTGELFFF.